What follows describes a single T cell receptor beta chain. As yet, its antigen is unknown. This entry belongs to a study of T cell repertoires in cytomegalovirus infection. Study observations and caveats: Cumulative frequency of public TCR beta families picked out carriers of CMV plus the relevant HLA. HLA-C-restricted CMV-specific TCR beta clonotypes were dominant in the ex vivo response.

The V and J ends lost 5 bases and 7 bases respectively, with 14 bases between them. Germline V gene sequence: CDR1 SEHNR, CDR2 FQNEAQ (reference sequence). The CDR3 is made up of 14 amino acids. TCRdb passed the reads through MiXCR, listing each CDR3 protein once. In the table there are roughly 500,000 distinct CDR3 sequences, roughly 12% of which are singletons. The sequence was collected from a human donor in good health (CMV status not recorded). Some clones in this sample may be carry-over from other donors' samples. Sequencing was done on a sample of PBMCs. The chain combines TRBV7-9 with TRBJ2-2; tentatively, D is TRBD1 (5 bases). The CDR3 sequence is CASSPRQGHGELFF. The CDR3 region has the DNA TGTGCCAGCAGCCCCCGCCAGGGTCACGGGGAGCTGTTTTTT.